The 13 T cell receptor beta chains below were found in one sample sequenced in a study of T-cell memory formation after mild COVID-19 (dated by TCRdb to the early 2020s). Libraries came from 5' RACE. The run used an Illumina NovaSeq 6000. TCRdb reran the public reads through fastp at Q25 and MiXCR, keeping productive beta chains. One record per CDR3 amino acid sequence lists the most common genes and DNA. The sample table shows hundreds of thousands of distinct CDR3 sequences, and roughly 15% are seen once. The ten largest clones add up to 20% to 25% of the sample. The sample consisted of PBMCs or a T cell subset sorted from them (not recorded which). The receptors stem from a man between 18 and 29 years old who had mild COVID-19 (a few samples of this study predate the infection). The sample titles of this study are shuffled in the database, so cell type and time point are left out; the donor was told from shared clones.

The genes are TRBV5-1 and TRBJ2-7; 7 positions agree with TRBD2. CDR3 length equals 15 residues. CDR1 and CDR2 from the germline V gene are SGHRS and YFSETQ. J lost 5 bases, V lost 4 bases, and 12 bases had no gene match. CDR3 DNA: TGCGCCAGCAGCCGCCACTCTAGGGAGGGCGACGAGCAGTACTTC. The encoded protein is CASSRHSREGDEQYF.

The chain has TRBV29-1 and TRBJ2-7; D might be TRBD1 (6 bases). The CDR3 is made up of 13 amino acids. Germline CDR1 and CDR2: SQVTM and ANQGSEA. The CDR3 here is CRLDRFYPLEQYV. The CDR3 nucleotides are TGCAGGTTAGACAGGTTCTACCCCCTCGAGCAGTACGTC.

This clonotype was counted a few times. The gene calls are TRBV29-1 and TRBJ2-7; 9 positions match TRBD1. CDR1 and CDR2 from the germline V gene are SQVTM and ANQGSEA. Germline trimming cut 6 bases from V and 5 bases from J; bases unmatched to any gene: 5. This CDR3 comprises 12 residues. CDR3 nucleotides: TGCAGCGTAACAGGGGGCTGGAACGAGCAGTACTTC. As protein: CSVTGGWNEQYF.

The genes are TRBV6-5 and TRBJ2-3; D gene unclear. With 0 bases removed from V and 4 bases from J, the gap between germline ends came to 8 bases. The length of the CDR3 is 14 residues. The germline gives CDR1 MNHEY, CDR2 SVGAGI. Here the CDR3 reads CASSYSINADTQYF. The DNA for the CDR3 is TGTGCCAGCAGTTACTCGATTAACGCAGATACGCAGTATTTT.

This clonotype was observed a handful of times. At one end the junction does not follow the germline gene, possibly because of a read error. V and J are TRBV20-1 and TRBJ2-5, with D uncertain. The length of the CDR3 is 15 residues. Germline CDR1 reads DFQATT; CDR2 reads SNEGSKA (reference sequence). DNA of the CDR3: TGCAGTGCTGGGGTTGTTGCGGCATTTCAAGACACCCAGTACTTC. Amino acids: CSAGVVAAFQDTQYF.

In its sample, this clonotype was seen a few times. The V and J genes are TRBV15 and TRBJ2-7; a possible D gene is TRBD2 (5 bases). The ends were cut back, 1 base at V and 5 bases at J, with 9 bases in the middle. Germline values: CDR1 LNHNV, CDR2 YYDKDF (reference sequence). The CDR3 runs 13 residues. The CDR3 loop reads CATSRAGKDEQYV. In nucleotides, the CDR3 is TGTGCCACCAGCAGAGCGGGGAAGGACGAGCAGTACGTC.

This chain connects TRBV4-1 to TRBJ1-5; D is unresolved. The CDR3 length is 17 residues. V lost 0 bases and J 4 bases, leaving 16 bases between the germline ends. Germline CDR1 and CDR2: MGHRA and YSYEKL. For the CDR3, the DNA is TGCGCCAGCAGCCAAGATCAGGCGGCCAGGAGGAATCAGCCCCAGCATTTT. The encoded protein is CASSQDQAARRNQPQHF.

The chain has TRBV5-1 and TRBJ2-5; D is perhaps TRBD2 (6 bases). This CDR3 comprises 13 residues. Germline CDR1 reads SGHRS; CDR2 reads YFSETQ. Trimming removed 0 bases from V and 7 bases from J, with 10 bases in between. CDR3 bases: TGCGCCAGCAGCTTGGTACTAGCAGGGACCCAGTACTTC. This codes for CASSLVLAGTQYF.

The V call is TRBV7-9, the J call TRBJ2-1; 8 bases line up with TRBD1. The CDR3 is 15 residues long. Germline values: CDR1 SEHNR, CDR2 FQNEAQ (reference sequence). Germline trimming cut 4 bases from V and 4 bases from J; bases unmatched to any gene: 6. The CDR3 region has the DNA TGTGCCAGCAGCTCAGGACAGGGAGGATACAATGAGCAGTTCTTC. It translates to CASSSGQGGYNEQFF. The full variable domain, rest sourced from reference TRBV7-9 and TRBJ2-1, is DTGVSQNPRHKITKRGQNVTFRCDPISEHNRLYWYRQTLGQGPEFLTYFQNEAQLEKSRLLSDRFSAERPKGSFSTLEIQRTEQGDSAMYLCASSSGQGGYNEQFFGPGTRLTVL.

This clonotype has just a few counts. The rearrangement links TRBV4-2 to TRBJ2-5, with 9 bases fitting TRBD1. J was trimmed by 1 base and V by 2 bases; bases with no gene match: 2. This CDR3 is built from 15 residues. The germline gives CDR1 LGHNA, CDR2 YNFKEQ. Here the CDR3 reads CASSQRDRAQETQYF. CDR3 DNA sequence: TGTGCCAGCAGCCAACGGGACAGGGCCCAAGAGACCCAGTACTTC.

This clonotype was seen a handful of times. This chain links TRBV10-3 with TRBJ2-2; D remains unclear. V was shortened by 7 bases and J by 7 bases, with 13 bases between the two germline ends. The CDR3 has 13 amino acids. CDR1 is ENHRY and CDR2 is SYGVKD in the germline V gene. For the CDR3, the DNA is TGTGCCATCACCTCAAGCAGCGACGGGGAGCTGTTTTTT. Translating it yields CAITSSSDGELFF.

V gene TRBV10-3 combines with J gene TRBJ2-3, with D possibly matching TRBD2 (6 bases). The CDR3 is 13 residues long. Germline loops: CDR1 ENHRY, CDR2 SYGVKD. Trimming removed 3 bases at V and 4 bases at J, with 8 bases between. The DNA for the CDR3 is TGTGCCATCAGTGACGGGGGTCCAGATACGCAGTATTTT. Amino acid sequence: CAISDGGPDTQYF.

This clonotype was observed a few times. The gene calls are TRBV7-3 and TRBJ2-1; TRBD1 aligns across 9 bases. J was trimmed by 2 bases and V by 5 bases; bases with no gene match: 4. Germline-derived CDR1 and CDR2 are SGHTA and FQGTGA. This CDR3 is 15 amino acids long. CDR3 region: CASSQDRGTYNEQFF. In DNA form, the CDR3 reads TGTGCCAGCAGCCAGGACAGGGGAACCTACAATGAGCAGTTCTTC.